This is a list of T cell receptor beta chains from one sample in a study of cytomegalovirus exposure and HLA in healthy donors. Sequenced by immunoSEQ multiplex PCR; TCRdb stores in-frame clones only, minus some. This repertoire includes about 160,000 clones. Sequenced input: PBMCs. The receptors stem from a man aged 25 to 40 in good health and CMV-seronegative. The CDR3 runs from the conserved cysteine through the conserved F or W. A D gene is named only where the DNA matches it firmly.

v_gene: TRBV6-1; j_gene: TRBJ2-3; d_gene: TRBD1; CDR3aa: CASNDRGPTDTQYF; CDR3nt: TGTGCCAGCAACGACAGGGGCCCTACCGATACGCAGTATTTT
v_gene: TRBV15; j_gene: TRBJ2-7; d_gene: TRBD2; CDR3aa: CATSRTPQTSGSLDEQYF; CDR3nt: TGTGCCACCAGCCGAACCCCTCAGACTAGCGGGAGTCTGGACGAGCAGTACTTC
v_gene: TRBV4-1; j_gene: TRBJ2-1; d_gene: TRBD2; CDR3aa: CASSRTSGRASEQFF; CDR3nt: TGCGCCAGCAGCCGGACTAGCGGGAGGGCGAGTGAGCAGTTCTTC
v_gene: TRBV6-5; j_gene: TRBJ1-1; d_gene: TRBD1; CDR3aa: CASSSGQGTEAFF; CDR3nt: TGTGCCAGCAGTTCGGGACAGGGGACTGAAGCTTTCTTT
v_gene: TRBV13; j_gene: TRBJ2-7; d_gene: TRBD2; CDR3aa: CASSFGLAGGGYEQYF; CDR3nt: TGTGCCAGCAGCTTCGGACTAGCGGGAGGTGGGTACGAGCAGTACTTC
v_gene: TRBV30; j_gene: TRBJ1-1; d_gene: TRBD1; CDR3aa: CAWADRGLVTEAFF; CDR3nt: TGTGCCTGGGCGGACAGGGGGCTGGTCACTGAAGCTTTCTTT
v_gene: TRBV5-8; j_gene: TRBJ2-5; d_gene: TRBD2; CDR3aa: CASSDGLAVQETQYF; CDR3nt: TGTGCCAGCAGCGATGGACTAGCGGTACAAGAGACCCAGTACTTC
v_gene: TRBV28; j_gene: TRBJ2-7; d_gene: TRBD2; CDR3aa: CASSFQGGSYEQYF; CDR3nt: TGTGCCAGCAGTTTTCAGGGAGGGAGTTACGAGCAGTACTTC
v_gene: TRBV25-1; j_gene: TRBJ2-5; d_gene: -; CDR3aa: CASSEGAVKQYF; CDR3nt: TGTGCCAGCAGTGAGGGGGCGGTTAAGCAGTACTTC
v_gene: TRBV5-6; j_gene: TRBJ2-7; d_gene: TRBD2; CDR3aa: CASSLAVVGLAPFTQYF; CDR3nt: TGTGCCAGCAGCTTGGCGGTGGTGGGACTAGCGCCTTTTACGCAGTACTTC
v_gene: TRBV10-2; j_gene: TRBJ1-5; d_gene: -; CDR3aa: CASSEGYRDQHF; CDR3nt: TGCGCCAGCTCTGAGGGTTACAGGGACCAGCATTTT
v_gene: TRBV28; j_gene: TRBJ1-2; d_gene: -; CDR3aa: CASSFRDSYGYTF; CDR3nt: TGTGCCAGCAGTTTCAGGGATAGCTATGGCTACACCTTC
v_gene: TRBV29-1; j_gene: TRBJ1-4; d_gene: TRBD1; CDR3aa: CSVEDPGDSLNEKLFF; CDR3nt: TGCAGCGTTGAAGATCCTGGGGACAGCCTTAATGAAAAACTGTTTTTT